The 17 T cell receptor beta chains in this list originate from one sample, sequenced in a study of cytotoxic CD8 clonotypes in ibrutinib-treated CLL. The method was immunoSEQ multiplex PCR; TCRdb's version includes in-frame clones alone and lacks a portion of them. The data contain approximately 340,000 clones, roughly two thirds of them singletons. The sequences come from PBMCs, collected after 36 months of ibrutinib treatment. The receptors here all came from a human donor with chronic lymphocytic leukemia.

The DNA of the CDR3 is TGTGCCATCCTGCCCCGGGACAGCTCCTACGAGCAGTACTTC. Translated: CAILPRDSSYEQYF. The genes are TRBV2 and TRBJ2-7; 7 bases align to TRBD1. This CDR3 is built from 14 residues. V gave up 10 bases and J gave up 0 bases; unmatched junction bases: 9. Germline-derived CDR1 and CDR2 are SNHLY and FYNNEI.

The DNA of the CDR3 is TGTGCCAGTTGGAGGGACAGCTACTACGAGCAGTACTTC. Protein: CASWRDSYYEQYF. V is TRBV2 and J is TRBJ2-7, with a tentative D call TRBD1 (7 bases). Germline loops: CDR1 SNHLY, CDR2 FYNNEI. The CDR3 runs 13 residues. V was trimmed by 9 bases and J by 3 bases, leaving 15 bases between them.

This sequence joins TRBV7-9 and TRBJ1-1, with D unresolved. Trimming pared 7 bases from V and 0 bases from J, leaving 12 bases between. Germline assignment: CDR1 SEHNR and CDR2 FQNEAQ (reference sequence). The CDR3 covers 14 residues. The CDR3 sequence is CASTRSRMNTEAFF. The CDR3 DNA sequence: TGTGCCAGCACCCGAAGCAGGATGAACACTGAAGCTTTCTTT. The complete variable domain, with remaining parts taken from reference TRBV7-9 and TRBJ1-1, reads DTGVSQNPRHKITKRGQNVTFRCDPISEHNRLYWYRQTLGQGPEFLTYFQNEAQLEKSRLLSDRFSAERPKGSFSTLEIQRTEQGDSAMYLCASTRSRMNTEAFFGQGTRLTVV.

This chain links TRBV4-2 with TRBJ1-1; perhaps TRBD1 as D (6 bases). Germline lookup yields CDR1 LGHNA and CDR2 YNFKEQ. The length of the CDR3 is 15 residues. Trimming left V 0 bases short and J 1 base short, with 9 bases between. The CDR3 loop reads CASSQEGGQNTEAFF. The DNA for the CDR3 is TGTGCCAGCAGCCAAGAAGGGGGACAGAACACTGAAGCTTTCTTT.

The rearrangement links TRBV7-2 to TRBJ1-1; tentatively, D is TRBD1 (6 bases). This CDR3 spans 15 amino acids. Germline assignment: CDR1 SGHTA and CDR2 FQGNSA. Deletions cut 1 base from V and 5 bases from J, with 14 bases between. The CDR3 nucleotides read TGTGCCAGCAGCTTAGGGCTATACAGGGATACTGAAGCTTTCTTT. Its translation is CASSLGLYRDTEAFF.

This chain links TRBV7-8 with TRBJ2-3, with D maybe TRBD2 (5 bases). The V and J ends lost 0 bases and 0 bases respectively, with 13 bases between them. CDR1 is SGHVS, CDR2 FQNEAQ, per germline. There are 17 residues in the CDR3. CDR3 residues: CASSLALRAISTDTQYF. DNA of the CDR3: TGTGCCAGCAGCTTAGCTTTGCGGGCGATTAGCACAGATACGCAGTATTTT.

This clone was seen a single time. The chain has TRBV10-3 and TRBJ1-1; D ambiguous. There are 13 residues in the CDR3. Germline V gene sequence: CDR1 ENHRY, CDR2 SYGVKD. The V gene lost 0 bases and the J gene lost 6 bases, with 8 bases spanning the gap. CDR3 sequence (DNA): TGTGCCATCAGTGAGTCCGGAGAAGCTGAAGCTTTCTTT. Encoded protein: CAISESGEAEAFF.

This clone was recorded a few times. The V and J genes are TRBV7-3 and TRBJ2-5, with a tentative D call TRBD2 (5 bases). V was trimmed by 1 base and J by 1 base, leaving 7 bases between them. Looked up from germline, CDR1 is SGHTA and CDR2 is FQGTGA. This CDR3 spans 14 amino acids. The CDR3 is CASSLNGIQETQYF. DNA for the CDR3: TGTGCCAGCAGCTTAAACGGGATCCAAGAGACCCAGTACTTC.

The genes are TRBV6-5 and TRBJ2-1; 11 nucleotides match TRBD2. With 5 bases clipped from V and 8 bases from J, the junction kept 5 bases outside the gene matches. The germline gives CDR1 MNHEY, CDR2 SVGAGI. CDR3 length: 14 amino acids. In nucleotides, the CDR3 is TGTGCCAGCAGTCCCCTACTAGCGGGGGATGAGCAGTTCTTC. It is translated as CASSPLLAGDEQFF.

This clone appeared a few times. This chain joins TRBV10-3 and TRBJ1-2; no definite D call. Germline V gene data show CDR1 as ENHRY and CDR2 as SYGVKD. The length of the CDR3 is 15 residues. The V end lost 10 bases, the J end lost 3 bases, and 21 bases lay between the germline ends. CDR3 sequence reads: CATQLTAAGHYGYTF. The CDR3 DNA is TGTGCCACCCAGCTAACGGCAGCAGGCCACTATGGCTACACCTTC.

This clone showed up just a few times. The chain employs TRBV5-1 and TRBJ2-3; 7 nucleotides line up with TRBD1. Germline V gene sequence: CDR1 SGHRS, CDR2 YFSETQ. V shed 2 bases, J shed 1 base, and the junction held 1 base outside the gene matches. This CDR3 comprises 14 residues. CDR3 region: CASSFGQGTDTQYF. The CDR3 DNA is TGCGCCAGCAGCTTCGGACAGGGCACAGATACGCAGTATTTT.

The chain uses TRBV14 and TRBJ2-2; 12 nucleotides match TRBD2. V trimming: 4 bases; J trimming: 6 bases; junction bases outside the gene matches: 6. Germline V gene lookup returns CDR1 SGHDN and CDR2 FVKESK. This CDR3 has 16 amino acids. For the CDR3, the DNA is TGTGCCAGCAGCCCTCGACTAGCGGGAGTTCCCGGGGAGCTGTTTTTT. Its protein product is CASSPRLAGVPGELFF.

This sequence joins TRBV5-6 and TRBJ1-1; perhaps TRBD1 as D (6 bases). The CDR3 has 16 residues. The germline V gene encodes CDR1 SGHDT and CDR2 YYEEEE. The germline V and J ends were trimmed by 3 bases and 5 bases, with 20 bases remaining between them. CDR3 in DNA: TGTGCCAGCAGCTCACAGGGCGCGCGACTTAGGACTGAAGCTTTCTTT. This translates into CASSSQGARLRTEAFF.

The V and J genes are TRBV19 and TRBJ2-7; D is undetermined. CDR1 and CDR2 (germline): LNHDA, SQIVND (reference sequence). This CDR3 comprises 17 residues. Trimming took 4 bases from V and 0 from J, leaving 19 bases between them. CDR3 nucleotides: TGTGCCAGTAGTACAGAATTATCGATAGGCGGCTCCTACGAGCAGTACTTC. This sequence encodes CASSTELSIGGSYEQYF. The variable domain in full, completed from reference TRBV19 and TRBJ2-7, reads DGGITQSPKYLFRKEGQNVTLSCEQNLNHDAMYWYRQDPGQGLRLIYYSQIVNDFQKGDIAEGYSVSREKKESFPLTVTSAQKNPTAFYLCASSTELSIGGSYEQYFGPGTRLTVT.

V is TRBV2 and J is TRBJ1-4, with 7 bases matching TRBD1. The V and J ends lost 8 bases and 5 bases, in that order; junction bases with no gene match: 11. Looked up from germline, CDR1 is SNHLY and CDR2 is FYNNEI. The CDR3 contains 15 residues. The CDR3 sequence: CASARVGQPNEKLFF. The CDR3 DNA follows: TGTGCCAGCGCAAGGGTGGGACAGCCAAATGAAAAACTGTTTTTT.

V is TRBV19 and J is TRBJ2-7; no clear D. The CDR3 is made up of 12 amino acids. Germline V gene lookup returns CDR1 LNHDA and CDR2 SQIVND (reference sequence). Trimming shortened V by 6 bases and J by 4 bases, and 10 bases separated the two germline ends. CDR3 amino acids: CASSSKGYEQYF. The CDR3 bases are TGTGCCAGTAGCTCCAAAGGGTACGAGCAGTACTTC.

The chain is built from TRBV6-6 and TRBJ1-4; no definite D call. There are 15 residues in the CDR3. With 0 bases removed from V and 8 bases from J, the gap between germline ends came to 13 bases. Germline assignment: CDR1 MNHNY and CDR2 SVGAGI (reference sequence). The CDR3 DNA reads TGTGCCAGCAGTTACTCGCAGAGGTCAGACGAAAAACTGTTTTTT. Amino acid sequence: CASSYSQRSDEKLFF.